This TCR beta chain was recovered during a study of Graves' ophthalmopathy and Graves' hyperthyroidism. Investigators amplified TCR beta CDR3 regions from RNA transcripts. Second-round multiplex PCR came after first-round RT-PCR with HTBI primers. TCRdb ran MiXCR on the multiplex PCR reads and lists one entry per CDR3 protein. The sample records almost 750,000 distinct CDR3 sequences, around 40% being singletons. Donors with ophthalmopathy: moderate-to-severe activity, CAS ≥3, NOSPECS ≥4, duration under 3 months. PBMCs were isolated from a roughly 9.3 ml sample of fresh peripheral blood. Germline V gene lookup returns CDR1 MGHDK and CDR2 SYGVNS. This CDR3 is built from 15 residues. V was cut by 5 bases and J by 6 bases, with 16 bases left in between. Study-wide results and caveats: Stable hyperthyroidism and ophthalmopathy were told apart by a 13-signature model, which achieved 85% to 90% sensitivity and around 80% specificity. In blood appeared most of the expanded thyroid clonotypes whose frequency exceeded 0.001.

Only a few counts were recorded for this clonotype. Its antigen is not identified. V is TRBV25-1 and J is TRBJ2-2; weak D call: TRBD2 (6 bases). This clonotype was obtained from an adult man with Graves' ophthalmopathy. Material: peripheral blood. CDR3 sequence: CASSYSTSGAGELFF. The CDR3 bases are TGTGCCAGCAGTTACTCGACGTCGGGGGCCGGGGAGCTGTTTTTT.